This T cell receptor (beta chain) was retrieved from a study of T-cell reconstitution after alpha-beta-depleted transplantation in children. This clonotype is a singleton in its sample. Its target is not known. A read error may explain this, as a much larger clone is one base away. Unique molecular identifiers featured in how the TCRbeta library was prepared. TCRdb itself ran the PCR reads through MiXCR, one entry per CDR3 protein. The sample records approximately 300,000 distinct CDR3 sequences, 9.5% to 13% being singletons. Study-level points and caveats: Where some patients showed high TCRbeta diversity at day 60, it came from recipient T cells and thymic progenitors that had survived. In patients about two months after transplant, alpha-beta T cells reportedly arose from several hundred expanded graft clones. T-cell numbers and diversity, one year after transplant, stemmed largely from T cells that were newly produced.

CDR3 length equals 17 residues. From germline, CDR1 is DFQATT and CDR2 SNEGSKA (reference sequence). This material consisted of PBMCs, taken before TCRalphabeta/CD19-depleted stem cell transplant. The chain links TRBV20-1 to TRBJ2-7, with D perhaps given as TRBD1 or TRBD2 (5 bases each). This TCR was recovered from a boy less than two years old with acute myeloid leukemia, due to receive a stem cell transplant. The CDR3, as DNA: TGCAGTGCTAGAGATGGCAGGCCGAGGGGCGGCTCCTACGGGCAGTACTTC. Amino acid sequence: CSARDGRPRGGSYGQYF.